Listed below are T cell receptor beta chains from one sample, sequenced in a study of blood T cells in healthy people across ages. MiXCR, applied by TCRdb to the 5' RACE reads, yields one record per CDR3 protein. The sample carries 600,000 to 650,000 distinct CDR3 sequences, under 70% recorded once. The sequencing input was blood. These receptor sequences come from a man aged 60-69 years in good health. Both conserved end residues are part of each CDR3. Fields, in order: J gene, V gene, CDR3 protein.

TRBJ2-1	TRBV10-3	CAIREREGYEQFF
TRBJ2-1	TRBV19	CASSHPGQAYNEQFF
TRBJ2-7	TRBV6-6	CASSSHAGGSSYEQYF
TRBJ1-2	TRBV7-2	CASSQRDLYYGYTF
TRBJ2-1	TRBV4-1	CASSHPGSSSSPHNEQFF
TRBJ2-5	TRBV5-1	CASSSLGQTGETQYF
TRBJ2-5	TRBV29-1	CSGIRDRETQYF
TRBJ1-1	TRBV3-1	CASSLRGRLAFF
TRBJ2-3	TRBV6-1	CASSDPSSGIDTQYF
TRBJ2-7	TRBV18	CASSPGTGAHYEQYF
TRBJ2-3	TRBV20-1	CSASSGGAWDTQYF
TRBJ2-6	TRBV11-2	CASSLDRGGLGSGANVLTF
TRBJ1-2	TRBV3-1	CASGDRGYGYTF
TRBJ2-3	TRBV5-1	CATNPGDSRADTQYF
TRBJ2-1	TRBV7-9	CASSLSGLGQFF
TRBJ1-2	TRBV15	CATSRDSGTGNGYIF
TRBJ2-2	TRBV10-2	CAVRGGAANTGELFF
NA	TRBV6-5	CASRPGTKASEQYF
TRBJ2-3	TRBV5-1	CASSPRAGPRDTQYF
TRBJ1-1	TRBV11-3	CASSSADGRNTEAFF
NA	TRBV12-3/TRBV12-4	CASSLLAGGYNEQYF
TRBJ2-1	TRBV11-2	CASSLGGPNEQFF
TRBJ1-6	TRBV14	CASSTRNSYNSPLHF
TRBJ2-2	TRBV12-5	CASGPTPTGELFF
TRBJ1-2	TRBV4-1	CASSQDLGLHYGYTF
TRBJ2-1	TRBV9	CASSKAGTSNEQFF
TRBJ2-6	TRBV10-2	CASSESRDAGANVLTF